This TCR beta chain was identified in a study of healthy donors' naive CD4 and CD8 T cells. Study results and limitations: Bulk sequencing left alpha and beta chains unpaired.

This clonotype was detected only a few times. Its antigen is unidentified. CDR3 length: 15 residues. Germline V gene lookup returns CDR1 MNHEY and CDR2 SVGAGI. V gave up 5 bases and J gave up 0 bases, with 11 bases separating them. Each TCR library used approximately 500 ng of total RNA and a linear amplification protocol. TCRdb reanalysed the reads using MiXCR and keeps one entry per CDR3 protein. This table has some 190,000 distinct CDR3 sequences, over 60% appearing once. J is TRBJ2-4 and V is TRBV6-5; D remains ambiguous. The specimen was naive CD4+ and CD8+ T cells sorted from blood, pooled from several donors. This clonotype was sampled from a pool of human donors in good health; the sample pools cells from several healthy donors. In DNA form, the CDR3 reads TGTGCCAGCAGTCCAGTTGGTCTAGCCAAAAACATTCAGTACTTC. Protein product: CASSPVGLAKNIQYF.